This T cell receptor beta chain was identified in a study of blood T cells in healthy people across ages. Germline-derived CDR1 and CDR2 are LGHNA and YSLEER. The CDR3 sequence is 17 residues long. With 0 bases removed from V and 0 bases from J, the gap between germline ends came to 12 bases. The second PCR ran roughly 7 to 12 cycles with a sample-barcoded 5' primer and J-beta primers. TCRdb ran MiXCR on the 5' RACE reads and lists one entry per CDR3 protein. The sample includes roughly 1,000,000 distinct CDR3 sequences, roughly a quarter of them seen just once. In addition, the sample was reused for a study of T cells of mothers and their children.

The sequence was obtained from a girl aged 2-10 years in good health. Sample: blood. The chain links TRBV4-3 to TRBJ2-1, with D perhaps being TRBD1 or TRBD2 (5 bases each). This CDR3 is CASSQDLWGPSYNEQFF. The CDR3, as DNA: TGCGCCAGCAGCCAAGATCTATGGGGACCCTCCTACAATGAGCAGTTCTTC.